These 21 T cell receptor beta chains were all obtained from the same sample, sequenced in a study of immune characterization of retroperitoneal liposarcoma. TCRdb processed the PCR reads anew with MiXCR; each CDR3 protein has one entry. The sample includes about 3,000 distinct CDR3 sequences, around 45% of them seen just once. Input material: tumor tissue. These receptors were collected from a male donor with retroperitoneal liposarcoma.

By share, this clonotype counts as medium-sized. CDR3 DNA: TGTGCCAGCAGGGGACAGGGGGCCGGGTACGAGCAGTTCTTC. As protein: CASRGQGAGYEQFF. The chain uses TRBV12-3 or TRBV12-4 and TRBJ2-1; 12 bases line up with TRBD1. This CDR3 spans 14 amino acids. V lost 6 bases to trimming and J lost 10 bases; unmatched junction nucleotides: 7.

This clonotype showed up just a few times. The chain uses TRBV12-3 or TRBV12-4 and TRBJ2-1, with 7 positions matching TRBD1. The CDR3 spans 13 residues. V lost 6 bases and J lost 10; bases outside the gene matches: 9. The DNA of the CDR3 is TGTGCCAGCAGCCAGACAGGGTCCTACGAGCAGTTCTTC. Translation: CASSQTGSYEQFF.

This clonotype was recorded a few times. The chain links TRBV6-1 to TRBJ2-2; 16 bases are a match to TRBD2. Germline loops: CDR1 MNHNS, CDR2 SASEGT. The CDR3 spans 18 residues. V dropped 5 bases and J dropped 4; count of bases not matched to a gene: 7. CDR3 amino acids: CASSQKGLAGGVTGELFF. CDR3 in DNA: TGTGCCAGCAGTCAAAAGGGACTAGCGGGGGGGGTCACCGGGGAGCTGTTTTTT.

The V call is TRBV6-1, the J call TRBJ1-2, with TRBD1 identical over 7 bases. Germline V gene sequence: CDR1 MNHNS, CDR2 SASEGT. The CDR3 totals 12 residues. After removal of 7 bases from V and 6 bases from J, the junction contained 5 bases not matched to a gene. The CDR3 loop reads CASKGGGDGYTF. The DNA of the CDR3 is TGTGCCAGCAAAGGAGGGGGCGATGGCTACACCTTC.

V is TRBV6-5 and J is TRBJ2-2; 9 nucleotides line up with TRBD1. CDR3 size: 15 residues. Germline loops: CDR1 MNHEY, CDR2 SVGAGI. The ends lost 2 bases at V and 4 bases at J; junction bases unmatched: 2. The CDR3 DNA sequence: TGTGCCAGCAGTTACGAGACAGGGGGCACCGGGGAGCTGTTTTTT. Amino acid sequence: CASSYETGGTGELFF.

This chain links TRBV27 with TRBJ2-1; 7 nucleotides match TRBD1. V dropped 7 bases and J dropped 10; count of bases not matched to a gene: 7. The germline V gene encodes CDR1 MNHEY and CDR2 SMNVEV (reference sequence). CDR3 length: 12 amino acids. CDR3 in DNA: TGTGCCAGCAACTTGCCAGGGGGAGAGCAGTTCTTC. Its protein is CASNLPGGEQFF.

This clonotype was counted only a few times. The genes are TRBV6-1 and TRBJ2-7; a weak D match, TRBD2 (5 bases). V dropped 5 bases and J dropped 0 bases, with 8 bases sitting between them. This CDR3 comprises 13 residues. The germline CDR1 and CDR2 sequences are MNHNS and SASEGT. The CDR3 DNA follows: TGTGCCAGCAGTCTTACTAGCTCCTACGAGCAGTACTTC. Translating it yields CASSLTSSYEQYF.

The rearrangement links TRBV6-1 to TRBJ2-1, with 14 bases aligning to TRBD2. The CDR3 runs to 15 residues. Unmatched junction bases numbered 5, after V lost 6 bases and J lost 7 bases. The germline gives CDR1 MNHNS, CDR2 SASEGT. The CDR3 region has the DNA TGTGCCAGCAGGGGACTAGCGGGAGAATTGAATGAGCAGTTCTTC. It translates to CASRGLAGELNEQFF.

V usage is TRBV7-3 and J usage is TRBJ1-2; D is unclear. The CDR3 length is 13 residues. Germline assignment: CDR1 SGHTA and CDR2 FQGTGA. V dropped 3 bases and J dropped 10 bases, with 15 bases sitting between them. CDR3: CASSFSKEGPYTF. The CDR3 region has the DNA TGTGCCAGCAGCTTTTCAAAAGAAGGGCCCTACACCTTC.

This clonotype appeared once. The chain joins TRBV6-1 to TRBJ2-5; a possible D gene is TRBD1 (7 bases). V gave up 4 bases and J gave up 5 bases, with 14 bases separating them. This CDR3 has 14 residues. Germline V gene lookup returns CDR1 MNHNS and CDR2 SASEGT. The CDR3 DNA is TGTGCCAGCAGTGCCTGGGCAGGGGGGGAGACCCAGTACTTC. Translating it yields CASSAWAGGETQYF.

This clonotype was seen just once. The V call is TRBV6-5, the J call TRBJ2-1; TRBD2 might be the D (7 bases). V was pared by 5 bases and J by 7 bases, with 12 bases between. Germline V lookup: CDR1 MNHEY, CDR2 SVGAGI. The CDR3 runs to 13 residues. The CDR3 reads CASSQGRVNEQFF. The CDR3 bases are TGTGCCAGCAGTCAGGGGAGGGTTAATGAGCAGTTCTTC.

This clonotype is medium-sized. The chain employs TRBV6-1 and TRBJ2-7; D possibly corresponds to TRBD2 (5 bases). Trimming removed 5 bases at V and 0 bases at J, with 17 bases between. CDR3 size: 16 residues. CDR1 is MNHNS and CDR2 is SASEGT in the germline V gene. The CDR3 nucleotides read TGTGCCAGCAGTCAGGATACGGACTCCTCCTCCTACGAGCAGTACTTC. This sequence encodes CASSQDTDSSSYEQYF.

The V gene is TRBV4-2, the J gene TRBJ2-1; TRBD1 matches at 11 bases. The junction had 4 bases not matched to a gene; V was cut back by 4 bases and J by 8 bases. CDR1 and CDR2 from the germline V gene are LGHNA and YNFKEQ. This CDR3 has 14 residues. CDR3 sequence: CASSPGQGGDEQFF. The CDR3 DNA reads as TGTGCCAGCAGCCCGGGACAGGGGGGGGATGAGCAGTTCTTC.

The V and J genes are TRBV6-1 and TRBJ2-1; D uncertain. Germline CDR1 reads MNHNS; CDR2 reads SASEGT. Trimming shortened V by 3 bases and J by 10 bases, and 19 bases separated the two germline ends. The CDR3 length is 15 residues. The CDR3 DNA is TGTGCCAGCAGTGATAAGTACAGAGGAAAGTACGAGCAGTTCTTC. It specifies CASSDKYRGKYEQFF.

This chain connects TRBV10-3 to TRBJ2-1; 8 nucleotides line up with TRBD1. Near its end, the DNA agrees better with TRBJ2-7, so the J call may be wrong. CDR3 size: 13 residues. Germline loops: CDR1 ENHRY, CDR2 SYGVKD. CDR3 region: CAISVGQEDEQYF. CDR3 nucleotides: TGTGCCATCAGTGTGGGACAGGAGGACGAGCAGTACTTC.

As for this clonotype: A read error may be the cause here, since a much bigger clone is one base away. This CDR3 reads CASRTGTSGARREEQFF. The CDR3 nucleotides are TGTGCCAGCCGGACCGGGACTAGCGGGGCCAGGAGGGAGGAGCAGTTCTTC. J is TRBJ2-1 and V is TRBV6-1; TRBD2 matches 13 bases. Germline trimming cut 8 bases from V and 10 bases from J; bases unmatched to any gene: 17. Germline CDR1 is MNHNS and CDR2 is SASEGT. This CDR3 spans 17 amino acids.

The chain links TRBV6-1 to TRBJ2-1, with no clear D. V lost 0 bases to trimming and J lost 2 bases, with 8 bases between them. The germline V gene has CDR1 MNHNS and CDR2 SASEGT. The CDR3 contains 15 residues. Here the CDR3 DNA reads TGTGCCAGCAGTGAAGCCCAGGAACCCTACAATGAGCAGTTCTTC. Amino acids: CASSEAQEPYNEQFF.

The chain couples TRBV7-2 to TRBJ2-1, with a possible D match to TRBD1 (5 bases). The tail of the sequence fits TRBJ2-7 better, so the J call may be wrong. CDR1 and CDR2 (germline): SGHTA, FQGNSA. This CDR3 has 12 residues. DNA of the CDR3: TGTGCCAGCAGCTTCCAGGGCTACGAGCAGTACTTC. Protein sequence: CASSFQGYEQYF.

V and J are TRBV6-6 and TRBJ2-4, with a weak D call TRBD2 (5 bases). The CDR3 sequence is 13 residues long. The ends were cut back, 7 bases at V and 8 bases at J, with 15 bases in the middle. CDR1 is MNHNY and CDR2 is SVGAGI in the germline V gene (reference sequence). The CDR3 reads CASTMFLRDIQYF. As DNA, the CDR3 is TGTGCCAGCACCATGTTTCTGAGGGACATTCAGTACTTC.

This clonotype appeared a few times. The chain links TRBV6-1 to TRBJ2-1; TRBD1 matches 7 bases. The end of the DNA fits TRBJ2-7 better, so the J call may be wrong. The CDR3 covers 13 residues. CDR1 is MNHNS, CDR2 SASEGT, per germline. The CDR3 region has the DNA TGTGCCAGCAGGCCGGGACAGTACAATGAGCAGTACTTC. Translated: CASRPGQYNEQYF.

There are a few counts of this clonotype. At one boundary the junction diverges from the germline segment, which might be a read error. J is TRBJ1-5 and V is TRBV7-2; D is perhaps TRBD1 (5 bases). Germline loops: CDR1 SGHTA, CDR2 FQGNSA. The CDR3 has 16 amino acids. The CDR3 here is CASTLLGAFGNQPQHF. The CDR3 DNA reads TGTGCCAGCACCTTACTAGGGGCGTTTGGCAATCAGCCCCAGCATTTT.